Below, 25 T cell receptor beta chains from the same sample are listed, as sequenced in a study of T cell clonality in common variable immunodeficiency. Sequencing was performed with immunoSEQ multiplex PCR; in TCRdb, only in-frame clones are kept and a portion is missing. This sample comprises tens of thousands of clones, none seen once only. Sequenced sample: peripheral blood mononuclear cells. The receptors come from a person aged 18 to 75 in good health.

This clone showed up many times. Sequencing ends 3 residues short of the CDR3 end; the germline J gene provides the rest. The J gene is TRBJ1-2, the V gene TRBV4-1; D unclear. Trimming pared 0 bases from V and 3 bases from J, leaving 8 bases between. This CDR3 spans 14 amino acids. Germline V gene data show CDR1 as MGHRA and CDR2 as YSYEKL. Partial CDR3 DNA: TGCGCCAGCAGCCAAGATCCCGGTCACTATGGC. It specifies CASSQDPGHYG. Given in full, the CDR3 is CASSQDPGHYGYTF.

Turning to this clone: The read gets to within 3 residues of the CDR3 end, and the germline J gene fills in the rest. The chain couples TRBV30 to TRBJ1-1, with D maybe TRBD1 (6 bases). The germline gives CDR1 GTSNPN, CDR2 SVGIG (reference sequence). The CDR3 runs 12 residues. The CDR3 here is CAWRGAHYEAFF. The sequenced part of the CDR3 DNA is TGTGCCTGGAGGGGGGCACACTACGAG.

This clone was counted at least ten times. With the read ending 3 residues before the CDR3 end, the germline J gene is used to fill in that end. J is TRBJ1-3 and V is TRBV7-6; possible D gene TRBD1, 5 bases. CDR3 size: 15 residues. V was cut by 1 base and J by 4 bases, with 11 bases left in between. Germline-derived CDR1 and CDR2 are SGHVS and FNYEAQ. CDR3 bases read: TGTGCCAGCAGCTTAGTCGGGGGTTCAGGAAACACC. Protein sequence: CASSLVGGSGNT. The full CDR3 protein reads CASSLVGGSGNTIYF.

This clone was counted many times. The read terminates 3 residues before the CDR3 end, so the remaining end is supplied by the germline J gene. The chain is built from TRBV7-9 and TRBJ1-1; D unclear. Germline assignment: CDR1 SEHNR and CDR2 FQNEAQ (reference sequence). V lost 4 bases to trimming and J lost 6 bases, with 12 bases between them. The CDR3 runs to 13 residues. The CDR3 spells CASSSTELSEAFF. The CDR3 bases that were read are TGTGCCAGCAGCTCCACAGAACTTTCTGAA.

In this sample, this clone turned up many times. The read halts 3 residues ahead of the CDR3 end, with the missing end drawn from the germline J gene. The rearrangement links TRBV11-2 to TRBJ1-1; tentative D call: TRBD1 (5 bases). This CDR3 has 14 amino acids. Germline CDR1 SGHAT, CDR2 FQNNGV. V lost 1 base and J 1 base, leaving 7 bases between the germline ends. The CDR3 region is CASSLVGGNTEAFF. CDR3 bases read: TGTGCCAGCAGCTTAGTCGGGGGGAACACTGAA.

This clone turned up a few times. A much larger clone lies one base from this, so it may be a read error. Read data end 3 residues before the CDR3 end; the end is taken from the germline J gene. At the DNA level, this CDR3 is encoded by other sequences in the same sample as well. V and J are TRBV30 and TRBJ2-5; a weak D match, TRBD1 (6 bases). Trimming removed 2 bases from V and 2 bases from J, with 6 bases in between. Germline V lookup: CDR1 GTSNPN, CDR2 SVGIG (reference sequence). The CDR3 runs 12 residues. CDR3 in amino acids: CAWSRGQETQYF. The part of the CDR3 DNA that was read is TGTGCCTGGAGTAGGGGGCAAGAGACC.

In this sample, this clone turned up many times. The CDR3: CASTPQVAAPFEDEQFF. CDR3 DNA (partial): TGTGCCAGCACCCCCCAAGTAGCGGCGCCTTTCGAGGATGAG. The V call is TRBV2, the J call TRBJ2-1; possibly TRBD2 for D (6 bases). Read sequence stops 3 residues before the CDR3 end, and the germline J gene provides the missing end. The V gene lost 7 bases and the J gene lost 8 bases, with 27 bases spanning the gap. In germline, CDR1 is SNHLY, CDR2 FYNNEI. The CDR3 runs to 17 residues.

The sample holds many counts of this clone. Read coverage stops 3 residues before the CDR3 terminus; the germline J gene supplies the remainder. The chain employs TRBV5-1 and TRBJ2-1; 9 bases line up with TRBD1. From germline, CDR1 is SGHRS and CDR2 YFSETQ. Trimming took 4 bases from V and 6 from J; bases not matched to a gene: 8. This CDR3 contains 15 residues. CDR3 DNA (partial): TGCGCCAGCAGCCGCCTCAGACAGGGGGGCAATGAG. Amino acid sequence: CASSRLRQGGNE. The entire CDR3 protein reads CASSRLRQGGNEQFF. Combining the CDR3 with reference TRBV5-1 and TRBJ2-1 gives the whole variable domain KAGVTQTPRYLIKTRGQQVTLSCSPISGHRSVSWYQQTPGQGLQFLFEYFSETQRNKGNFPGRFSGRQFSNSRSEMNVSTLELGDSALYLCASSRLRQGGNEQFFGPGTRLTVL.

Ten or more counts support this clone. The read halts 3 residues ahead of the CDR3 end, with the missing end drawn from the germline J gene. The chain carries TRBV29-1 and TRBJ2-7; 7 positions agree with TRBD2. Germline CDR1 is SQVTM and CDR2 is ANQGSEA. CDR3 size: 14 residues. V dropped 5 bases and J dropped 5; count of bases not matched to a gene: 12. The CDR3 reads CSVPNGGSSNEQYF. The sequenced part of the CDR3 DNA is TGCAGCGTTCCCAACGGCGGGAGCTCAAACGAG.

The sample holds many counts of this clone. The observed sequence ends 3 residues before the CDR3 terminus, with the missing tail filled in from the germline J gene. The gene calls are TRBV30 and TRBJ2-7; a possible D gene is TRBD1 (5 bases). The CDR3 is 11 amino acids. The ends were cut back, 5 bases at V and 1 base at J, with 6 bases in the middle. CDR1 and CDR2 from the germline V gene are GTSNPN and SVGIG (reference sequence). CDR3 DNA (partial): TGTGCCTGGCAGGGTTCCTACGAG. Its translation: CAWQGSYE. The whole CDR3 sequence reads CAWQGSYEQYF.

This clone was seen repeatedly, ten times or more. The read comes to an end 3 residues before the CDR3 does, leaving the germline J gene to fill in the end. The chain is built from TRBV5-1 and TRBJ1-4; a weak D match, TRBD1 (5 bases). V lost 4 bases and J 2 bases, leaving 15 bases between the germline ends. The CDR3 runs 16 residues. Germline CDR1 is SGHRS and CDR2 is YFSETQ. The CDR3: CASSIGGGNTNEKLFF. The CDR3 bases that were read are TGCGCCAGCAGCATTGGTGGGGGGAACACTAATGAAAAA.

This clone was recorded many times. The CDR3 extends 3 residues past the end of the read, so its final part is completed from the germline J gene. V gene TRBV5-6 combines with J gene TRBJ2-3; D remains unclear. There are 14 residues in the CDR3. Trimming pared 1 base from V and 6 bases from J, leaving 12 bases between. Germline loops: CDR1 SGHDT, CDR2 YYEEEE. The sequenced part of the CDR3 DNA is TGTGCCAGCAGCTTGAATCCTGGGCCCGATACG. It encodes CASSLNPGPDT. The CDR3, in full, reads CASSLNPGPDTQYF.

This clone came up many times. Read sequence stops 3 residues before the CDR3 end, and the germline J gene provides the missing end. The chain employs TRBV5-1 and TRBJ2-3, with a weak D call TRBD1 (6 bases). CDR1 and CDR2 (germline): SGHRS, YFSETQ. Trimming cost V 2 bases and J 6 bases, with 13 bases left between them. The CDR3 spans 14 residues. The DNA read from the CDR3 is TGCGCCAGCAGCTTCACAGGGATTTACGATACG. It translates to CASSFTGIYDT. The entire CDR3 sequence reads CASSFTGIYDTQYF.

This clone has at least ten counts. The sequence runs out 3 residues before the end of the CDR3; the remainder is reconstructed from the germline J gene. The chain employs TRBV10-1 and TRBJ1-4, with D perhaps TRBD1 (6 bases). Germline V gene sequence: CDR1 WNHNN, CDR2 SYGVQD (reference sequence). There are 14 residues in the CDR3. The V and J ends lost 4 bases and 10 bases respectively, with 16 bases between them. CDR3 in amino acids: CASSVGPAGAKLFF. Incomplete CDR3 DNA: TGCGCCAGCAGTGTTGGGCCGGCAGGGGCAAAA.

This clone was seen many times. The read stops 3 residues short of the end of the CDR3; the missing end is completed from the germline J gene. The rearrangement links TRBV7-3 to TRBJ2-2; D perhaps matches TRBD2 (6 bases). Germline-derived CDR1 and CDR2 are SGHTA and FQGTGA. The V end was cut by 5 bases, the J end by 6 bases, with 13 bases between. The CDR3 extends over 14 amino acids. The sequenced CDR3 bases are TGTGCCAGCAGCCTAGGACTATACTCCGGGGAG. Translation gives CASSLGLYSGE. The CDR3 in its entirety is CASSLGLYSGELFF. The complete variable domain, with remaining parts taken from reference TRBV7-3 and TRBJ2-2, reads GAGVSQTPSNKVTEKGKYVELRCDPISGHTALYWYRQSLGQGPEFLIYFQGTGAADDSGLPNDRFFAVRPEGSVSTLKIQRTERGDSAVYLCASSLGLYSGELFFGEGSRLTVL.

This clone was found many times. The CDR3 goes on 3 residues after the read ends, and that part is filled in from the germline J gene. This chain links TRBV20-1 with TRBJ1-5; 10 bases line up with TRBD1. The germline V gene has CDR1 DFQATT and CDR2 SNEGSKA (reference sequence). CDR3 size: 13 residues. V lost 7 bases, J lost 4 bases, and 4 bases stayed unmatched. The CDR3 region is CSGGTGANQPQHF. The sequenced part of the CDR3 DNA is TGCAGTGGGGGGACAGGGGCGAATCAGCCC.

This clone was picked up many times. The read terminates 3 residues ahead of where the CDR3 ends, so the germline J gene completes it. This chain connects TRBV20-1 to TRBJ2-3, with D maybe TRBD2 (5 bases). The germline V gene has CDR1 DFQATT and CDR2 SNEGSKA (reference sequence). With 6 bases removed from V and 0 bases from J, the gap between germline ends came to 7 bases. There are 12 residues in the CDR3. This chain's CDR3 is CSAAASTDTQYF. Incomplete CDR3 DNA: TGCAGTGCAGCGGCTAGCACAGATACG.

This clone occurred many times. The read finishes 3 residues shy of the CDR3 end, and the germline J gene is used to complete it. The rearrangement joins TRBV19 to TRBJ2-3; no clear D. V lost 3 bases to trimming and J lost 6 bases, with 7 bases between them. The CDR3 is made up of 12 amino acids. Germline V gene sequence: CDR1 LNHDA, CDR2 SQIVND (reference sequence). CDR3 DNA (partial): TGTGCCAGTAGTATTTACGGGGATACG. It is translated as CASSIYGDT. The full CDR3 protein is CASSIYGDTQYF.

This clone was picked up many times. Read coverage stops 3 residues before the CDR3 terminus; the germline J gene supplies the remainder. The chain is built from TRBV7-9 and TRBJ2-7; 7 bases match TRBD1. CDR1 SEHNR and CDR2 FQNEAQ come from the germline V gene (reference sequence). The CDR3 runs 15 residues. Germline trimming cut 5 bases from V and 6 bases from J; bases unmatched to any gene: 13. The covered CDR3 bases are TGTGCCAGCAGCCTGACGACAGGGCATCTTGGCGAG. It translates to CASSLTTGHLGE. The entire CDR3 protein reads CASSLTTGHLGEQYF.

This clone was observed many times. The read ends 3 residues before the CDR3 terminus; that terminus is restored from the germline J gene. The chain recombines TRBV30 with TRBJ2-1, with 10 bases lining up with TRBD2. This CDR3 comprises 16 residues. Trimming at V came to 2 bases and at J to 2 bases, leaving 6 bases not matched to a gene. Germline CDR1 is GTSNPN and CDR2 is SVGIG (reference sequence). The sequenced part of the CDR3 DNA is TGTGCCTGGAGTACCGGGACTAGCGCAACCTACAATGAG. As protein: CAWSTGTSATYNE. The entire CDR3 reads CAWSTGTSATYNEQFF. Looking up the rest from reference TRBV30 and TRBJ2-1 gives the full variable domain: SQTIHQWPATLVQPVGSPLSLECTVEGTSNPNLYWYRQAAGRGLQLLFYSVGIGQISSEVPQNLSASRPQDRQFILSSKKLLLSDSGFYLCAWSTGTSATYNEQFFGPGTRLTVL.

This clone was picked up many times. The read is 3 residues too short to cover the CDR3 end, so that end is filled in from the germline J gene. V and J are TRBV20-1 and TRBJ2-7, with a possible D match to TRBD1 (5 bases). The CDR3 consists of 13 residues. In germline, CDR1 is DFQATT, CDR2 SNEGSKA (reference sequence). V dropped 4 bases and J dropped 4 bases, with 14 bases sitting between them. The chain's CDR3 is CSATEAGRYEQYF. The part of the CDR3 DNA that was read is TGCAGTGCTACTGAGGCAGGGCGGTACGAG.

This clone has at least ten counts. Read data end 3 residues before the CDR3 end; the end is taken from the germline J gene. The chain recombines TRBV5-4 with TRBJ2-2, with no clear D. Germline CDR1 reads SGHNT; CDR2 reads YYREEE (reference sequence). Trimming cost V 0 bases and J 8 bases, with 8 bases left between them. The CDR3 contains 13 residues. CDR3: CASSLGRVGELFF. The sequenced CDR3 bases are TGTGCCAGCAGCTTGGGACGGGTTGGGGAG.

In its sample, this clone was seen many times. The sequence runs out 3 residues before the end of the CDR3; the remainder is reconstructed from the germline J gene. The chain joins TRBV6-2 or TRBV6-3 to TRBJ2-1; TRBD2 agrees at 9 bases. The CDR3 runs 14 residues. With 8 bases clipped from V and 5 bases from J, the junction kept 7 bases outside the gene matches. The germline V gene encodes CDR1 MNHEY and CDR2 SVGEGT. The covered CDR3 bases are TGTGCCAGCCGGAGCGGGGGGCCTAACAATGAG. It specifies CASRSGGPNNE. The whole CDR3 protein is CASRSGGPNNEQFF.

This clone was counted at least ten times. The read halts 3 residues ahead of the CDR3 end, with the missing end drawn from the germline J gene. The gene calls are TRBV5-1 and TRBJ2-7; weak D call: TRBD2 (6 bases). Germline V CDR1 and CDR2: SGHRS, YFSETQ. The CDR3 is 15 residues long. With 2 bases removed from V and 0 bases from J, the gap between germline ends came to 12 bases. The sequenced CDR3 bases are TGCGCCAGCAGCTTTGGAGGGTCCGACTCCTACGAG. As protein: CASSFGGSDSYE. The complete CDR3 sequence is CASSFGGSDSYEQYF. Drawing the rest from reference TRBV5-1 and TRBJ2-7, the complete variable domain is KAGVTQTPRYLIKTRGQQVTLSCSPISGHRSVSWYQQTPGQGLQFLFEYFSETQRNKGNFPGRFSGRQFSNSRSEMNVSTLELGDSALYLCASSFGGSDSYEQYFGPGTRLTVT.

This clone was counted at least ten times. From the germline J gene comes the end of the CDR3, since the read stops 3 residues before it. The rearrangement uses TRBV12-3 or TRBV12-4 and TRBJ1-6, with a tentative D call TRBD1 (5 bases). CDR3 length: 15 residues. The ends were cut back, 6 bases at V and 7 bases at J, with 16 bases in the middle. The DNA read from the CDR3 is TGTGCCAGCAGCTCCCAGGGTAACTTAAATTCACCC. It translates to CASSSQGNLNSP. The full CDR3 protein reads CASSSQGNLNSPLHF.